The 9 T cell receptor beta chains listed next were all sequenced from one sample in a study of technical replicates of blood from several donors. TCRdb's table, derived via immunoSEQ multiplex PCR, lists solely in-frame clones and lacks some. The data contain 75,000 or so clones, 85% to 95% of them singletons. Sequencing was performed on T cells isolated from PBMCs. The source of these receptors is a human donor in good health.

The rearrangement links TRBV7-3 to TRBJ1-3; TRBD1 matches 9 bases. The J segment lost 1 base and the V segment lost 2 bases, leaving 0 bases of the junction unmatched. CDR1 and CDR2 from the germline V gene are SGHTA and FQGTGA. The CDR3 is made up of 15 amino acids. This chain's CDR3 is CASSLGTGSGNTIYF. The CDR3 DNA reads as TGTGCCAGCAGCTTAGGGACAGGGTCTGGAAACACCATATATTTT.

This chain connects TRBV21-1 to TRBJ1-5. TRBV21-1 counts as a pseudogene. CDR3 length: 14 amino acids. As DNA, the CDR3 is TGTGCCAGCAGCAAATCGGAGGGCCCGGGGTCCCAGCATTTT. It translates to CASSKSEGPGSQHF.

The chain combines TRBV9 with TRBJ1-4; tentative D call: TRBD1 (6 bases). Trimming stripped 4 bases from V and 7 bases from J, with 17 bases between. CDR3 length equals 15 residues. Germline assignment: CDR1 SGDLS and CDR2 YYNGEE. This chain's CDR3 is CASSPGGRAGEKLFF. CDR3 DNA: TGTGCCAGCAGCCCGGGGGGCAGGGCGGGTGAAAAACTGTTTTTT.

This clone was found once. The chain recombines TRBV9 with TRBJ2-3; 14 bases map to TRBD2. The V gene end was trimmed by 4 bases and the J gene end by 5 bases; junction bases not matched to a gene: 6. The CDR3 spans 16 residues. Germline V gene lookup returns CDR1 SGDLS and CDR2 YYNGEE. Here the CDR3 reads CASSLSGTSGRDTQYF. In nucleotides, the CDR3 is TGTGCCAGCAGCTTATCCGGGACTAGCGGGAGAGATACGCAGTATTTT.

CDR3 DNA: TGTGCCAGCAGCCTAGGGAGAGTTAACTACGAGCAGTACTTC. This encodes CASSLGRVNYEQYF. The chain carries TRBV9 and TRBJ2-7, with a possible D match to TRBD2 (5 bases). The V end was cut by 4 bases, the J end by 3 bases, with 14 bases between. There are 14 residues in the CDR3. Germline CDR1 reads SGDLS; CDR2 reads YYNGEE.

This clone was recorded a few times. This rearrangement joins TRBV9 to TRBJ1-1; possible D gene TRBD1, 6 bases. CDR1 is SGDLS and CDR2 is YYNGEE in the germline V gene. Trimming removed 4 bases from V and 2 bases from J, with 12 bases in between. The CDR3 spans 14 residues. The CDR3 bases are TGTGCCAGCAGCACACAGGGTTACAACACTGAAGCTTTCTTT. It encodes CASSTQGYNTEAFF.

This clone has only one observation. V and J are TRBV18 and TRBJ1-1; 9 positions agree with TRBD1. Germline lookup yields CDR1 KGHSH and CDR2 LQKENI. The CDR3 extends over 15 amino acids. V lost 2 bases to trimming and J lost 7 bases; unmatched junction nucleotides: 8. The CDR3 sequence is CASSPSFTGGGEAFF. DNA for the CDR3: TGTGCCAGCTCACCAAGTTTTACAGGGGGCGGTGAAGCTTTCTTT.

The chain carries TRBV5-6 and TRBJ2-7; D call uncertain. CDR1 is SGHDT and CDR2 is YYEEEE in the germline V gene. V lost 1 base and J 3 bases, leaving 8 bases between the germline ends. The CDR3 runs to 13 residues. CDR3 region: CASSLYSGYEQYF. In nucleotides, the CDR3 is TGTGCCAGCAGCTTGTATTCGGGCTACGAGCAGTACTTC.

The chain recombines TRBV4-1 with TRBJ2-5; D is perhaps TRBD2 (6 bases). The ends were cut back, 0 bases at V and 6 bases at J, with 11 bases in the middle. The CDR3 spans 14 residues. Germline V CDR1 and CDR2: MGHRA, YSYEKL. The CDR3 reads CASSQDGSGKTQYF. In nucleotides, the CDR3 is TGCGCCAGCAGCCAAGACGGTAGCGGAAAGACCCAGTACTTC.